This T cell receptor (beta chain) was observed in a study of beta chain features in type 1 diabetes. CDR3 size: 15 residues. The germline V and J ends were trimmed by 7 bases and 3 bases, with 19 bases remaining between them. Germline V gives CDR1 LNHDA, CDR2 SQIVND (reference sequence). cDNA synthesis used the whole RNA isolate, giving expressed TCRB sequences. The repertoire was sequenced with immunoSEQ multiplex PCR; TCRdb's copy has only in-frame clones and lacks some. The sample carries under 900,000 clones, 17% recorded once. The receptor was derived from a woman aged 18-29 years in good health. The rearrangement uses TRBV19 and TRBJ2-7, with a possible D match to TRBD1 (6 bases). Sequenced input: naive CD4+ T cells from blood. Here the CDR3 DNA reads TGTGCCAGTAAAAGGACAGCTAAATTAGACTACGAGCAGTACTTC. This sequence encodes CASKRTAKLDYEQYF.